What follows are 23 T cell receptor beta chains derived from one specimen sequenced in a study of cytomegalovirus exposure and HLA in healthy donors. The PCR contained 60 Vbeta and 13 Jbeta primers. Produced via immunoSEQ multiplex PCR; TCRdb's table is partial and in-frame only. Counted here are roughly 150,000 clones, around four fifths occurring once; the ten biggest clones make up approximately 1.3%. The sample was PBMCs. These receptors all come from a man aged 30-40 years in good health and CMV-seronegative.

V is TRBV7-2 and J is TRBJ2-1, with TRBD1 matching over 12 bases. V lost 4 bases and J lost 8; bases outside the gene matches: 15. This CDR3 comprises 18 residues. Looked up from germline, CDR1 is SGHTA and CDR2 is FQGNSA. The CDR3 DNA reads TGTGCCAGCAGCTCCAGACCGGTGGGACAGGGGGCGAGGGATGAGCAGTTCTTC. This codes for CASSSRPVGQGARDEQFF.

As DNA, the CDR3 is TGCAGCGTCGCGAACCCCGCAGGGGCCGGGGAGCTGTTTTTT. It codes for CSVANPAGAGELFF. The chain has TRBV29-1 and TRBJ2-2; tentative D call: TRBD1 (6 bases). Looked up from germline, CDR1 is SQVTM and CDR2 is ANQGSEA. Trimming stripped 6 bases from V and 6 bases from J, with 17 bases between. The CDR3 extends over 14 amino acids.

This clone has only one observation. This chain joins TRBV5-1 and TRBJ2-5; D gene uncertain. The CDR3 totals 14 residues. Trimming left V 0 bases short and J 2 bases short, with 8 bases between. Germline V gene sequence: CDR1 SGHRS, CDR2 YFSETQ. CDR3 sequence reads: CASSLALGQETQYF. Written as DNA, the CDR3 is TGCGCCAGCAGCTTGGCCCTAGGACAAGAGACCCAGTACTTC.

This sequence joins TRBV6-5 and TRBJ2-5; D may be TRBD2 (5 bases). This CDR3 comprises 11 residues. Germline V gene data show CDR1 as MNHEY and CDR2 as SVGAGI. Trimming cost V 8 bases and J 4 bases, with 8 bases left between them. In DNA, the CDR3 is TGTGCCAGCGCCCGGGGAGAGACCCAGTACTTC. It yields the protein CASARGETQYF.

The chain joins TRBV18 to TRBJ1-1; D might be TRBD1 (6 bases). The germline V gene has CDR1 KGHSH and CDR2 LQKENI. V lost 3 bases and J 0 bases, leaving 14 bases between the germline ends. The CDR3 is made up of 16 amino acids. DNA of the CDR3: TGTGCCAGCTCACCCGCTAGACAGGCTATGAACACTGAAGCTTTCTTT. Protein product: CASSPARQAMNTEAFF.

This sequence joins TRBV25-1 and TRBJ1-2; D may be TRBD1 (6 bases). Trimming took off 4 bases at V and 3 bases at J, with 15 bases between the two ends. The germline V gene has CDR1 MGHDK and CDR2 SYGVNS. This CDR3 has 15 residues. DNA of the CDR3: TGTGCCAGCAGTGCAAGCGGGGGCGCAGACTATGGCTACACCTTC. Amino acids: CASSASGGADYGYTF.

This clone appeared once. The genes are TRBV7-3 and TRBJ2-1; D possibly corresponds to TRBD2 (7 bases). The CDR3 has 15 residues. Germline CDR1 reads SGHTA; CDR2 reads FQGTGA. Trimming shortened V by 3 bases and J by 6 bases, and 15 bases separated the two germline ends. The DNA of the CDR3 is TGTGCCAGCAGCTTGGGGGGGGGCCGTACCAATGAGCAGTTCTTC. This gives the protein CASSLGGGRTNEQFF.

The chain uses TRBV6-6 and TRBJ1-5; 10 bases align to TRBD1. V was clipped by 6 bases and J by 7 bases; unmatched bases: 6. CDR1 and CDR2 (germline): MNHNY, SVGAGI (reference sequence). This CDR3 is 14 amino acids long. This chain's CDR3 is CASRGTGDNQPQHF. Here the CDR3 DNA reads TGTGCCAGCAGGGGGACAGGGGACAACCAGCCCCAGCATTTT.

This chain links TRBV28 with TRBJ1-5; tentative D call: TRBD1 (6 bases). CDR1 and CDR2 (germline): MDHEN, SYDVKM. The V gene lost 3 bases and the J gene lost 7 bases, with 16 bases spanning the gap. The CDR3 sequence is 15 residues long. Here the CDR3 reads CASSFQRQANQPQHF. The CDR3 DNA follows: TGTGCCAGCAGTTTCCAAAGACAGGCGAACCAGCCCCAGCATTTT.

CDR3 DNA: TGTGCCAGTAGTGCCGACAGGGATAGCTATGGCTACACCTTC. Encoded protein: CASSADRDSYGYTF. The chain couples TRBV19 to TRBJ1-2; 7 bases fit TRBD1. V lost 5 bases, J lost 4 bases, and 7 bases stayed unmatched. Germline V CDR1 and CDR2: LNHDA, SQIVND (reference sequence). This CDR3 comprises 14 residues.

The genes are TRBV6-1 and TRBJ2-1; 8 bases agree with TRBD1. Losses at the gene ends were 4 bases for V and 4 bases for J; bases not matched to a gene: 6. The CDR3 contains 15 residues. Germline V lookup: CDR1 MNHNS, CDR2 SASEGT. CDR3 sequence (DNA): TGTGCCAGCAGTGGGAGGACAGGGAGTTACAATGAGCAGTTCTTC. The encoded protein is CASSGRTGSYNEQFF.

The chain has TRBV19 and TRBJ2-7, with TRBD1 matching over 9 bases. CDR3 length: 16 amino acids. V lost 6 bases to trimming and J lost 5 bases; unmatched junction nucleotides: 14. Germline CDR1 and CDR2: LNHDA and SQIVND (reference sequence). This chain's CDR3 is CASSKQDRGYSNEQYF. CDR3 DNA sequence: TGTGCCAGTAGCAAGCAGGACAGGGGCTATTCTAACGAGCAGTACTTC.

This chain connects TRBV30 to TRBJ2-5; TRBD1 matches at 7 bases. The V segment lost 3 bases and the J segment 4 bases; nucleotides outside the gene matches: 8. The CDR3 length is 14 residues. Looked up from germline, CDR1 is GTSNPN and CDR2 is SVGIG (reference sequence). The CDR3 loop is CAWRKTGTLETQYF. The CDR3 DNA sequence: TGTGCCTGGAGGAAGACAGGGACACTAGAGACCCAGTACTTC. The full variable domain, rest sourced from reference TRBV30 and TRBJ2-5, is SQTIHQWPATLVQPVGSPLSLECTVEGTSNPNLYWYRQAAGRGLQLLFYSVGIGQISSEVPQNLSASRPQDRQFILSSKKLLLSDSGFYLCAWRKTGTLETQYFGPGTRLLVL.

The V gene is TRBV10-1, the J gene TRBJ2-7; TRBD1 agrees at 12 bases. The CDR3 covers 14 residues. Germline V gives CDR1 WNHNN, CDR2 SYGVQD (reference sequence). V was pared by 6 bases and J by 3 bases, with 3 bases of the junction left unmatched. The CDR3 sequence is CASSRDRGHYEQYF. The CDR3 bases are TGCGCCAGCAGCCGGGACAGGGGGCACTACGAGCAGTACTTC.

The chain couples TRBV18 to TRBJ2-7; TRBD2 agrees at 7 bases. CDR3 length: 14 residues. Germline assignment: CDR1 KGHSH and CDR2 LQKENI. Trimming took 3 bases from V and 4 from J; bases not matched to a gene: 6. CDR3 amino acids: CASSPSGFIYEQYF. The CDR3 coding sequence is TGTGCCAGCTCACCTAGCGGGTTCATTTACGAGCAGTACTTC.

The J gene is TRBJ2-5, the V gene TRBV30; D gene uncertain. The CDR3 has 11 amino acids. Germline CDR1 GTSNPN, CDR2 SVGIG (reference sequence). With 0 bases removed from V and 5 bases from J, the gap between germline ends came to 4 bases. The CDR3 nucleotides read TGTGCCTGGAGTGTACTGGAGACCCAGTACTTC. It yields the protein CAWSVLETQYF.

The CDR3 here is CASSIGLAGFTYEQYF. The CDR3 bases are TGTGCCAGTAGTATCGGTCTAGCGGGCTTTACCTACGAGCAGTACTTC. The chain couples TRBV19 to TRBJ2-7, with TRBD2 matching over 8 bases. Germline V gene data show CDR1 as LNHDA and CDR2 as SQIVND (reference sequence). The CDR3 extends over 16 amino acids. With 3 bases clipped from V and 2 bases from J, the junction kept 9 bases outside the gene matches.

The table lists this clone with a count of one. This chain links TRBV7-3 with TRBJ1-1; 8 positions agree with TRBD1. Germline V gene sequence: CDR1 SGHTA, CDR2 FQGTGA. The J segment lost 6 bases and the V segment lost 5 bases, leaving 11 bases of the junction unmatched. This CDR3 region has 15 residues. The DNA for the CDR3 is TGTGCCAGCAGCCCCAGGGGGCGCGGGTGGGCTGAAGCTTTCTTT. It translates to CASSPRGRGWAEAFF.

V and J are TRBV10-3 and TRBJ2-7; 7 bases fit TRBD2. CDR3 length: 16 amino acids. The germline V gene encodes CDR1 ENHRY and CDR2 SYGVKD. The J segment lost 3 bases and the V segment lost 10 bases, leaving 18 bases of the junction unmatched. The CDR3 here is CATGGSAGLISYEQYF. The CDR3 nucleotides are TGTGCCACCGGGGGGTCGGCAGGGCTTATCAGCTACGAGCAGTACTTC.

This chain joins TRBV6-6 and TRBJ2-5; no firm D call. Trimming removed 2 bases at V and 3 bases at J, with 16 bases between. Per germline, CDR1 MNHNY and CDR2 SVGAGI (reference sequence). The CDR3 extends over 16 amino acids. The CDR3 DNA reads as TGTGCCAGCAGTTACGACCTACTAAAGAGAGAAGAGACCCAGTACTTC. It encodes CASSYDLLKREETQYF.

The DNA for the CDR3 is TGTGCCTGCCAAACCGGGACAACAAACCCAAGCTCCTACGAGCAGTACTTC. Translated, it gives CACQTGTTNPSSYEQYF. The chain combines TRBV30 with TRBJ2-7, with D perhaps TRBD1 (6 bases). From germline, CDR1 is GTSNPN and CDR2 SVGIG (reference sequence). This CDR3 contains 17 residues. V lost 6 bases and J lost 0, with 24 bases in between. The whole variable domain, filled in from reference TRBV30 and TRBJ2-7, reads SQTIHQWPATLVQPVGSPLSLECTVEGTSNPNLYWYRQAAGRGLQLLFYSVGIGQISSEVPQNLSASRPQDRQFILSSKKLLLSDSGFYLCACQTGTTNPSSYEQYFGPGTRLTVT.

The chain combines TRBV7-3 with TRBJ2-5; TRBD1 aligns across 9 bases. The V gene end was trimmed by 5 bases and the J gene end by 4 bases; junction bases not matched to a gene: 8. Germline values: CDR1 SGHTA, CDR2 FQGTGA. The length of the CDR3 is 15 residues. CDR3 region: CASSVTGGIRETQYF. The CDR3 DNA follows: TGTGCCAGCAGCGTTACAGGGGGCATCAGAGAGACCCAGTACTTC. The full variable domain, with the rest looked up from reference TRBV7-3 and TRBJ2-5, is GAGVSQTPSNKVTEKGKYVELRCDPISGHTALYWYRQSLGQGPEFLIYFQGTGAADDSGLPNDRFFAVRPEGSVSTLKIQRTERGDSAVYLCASSVTGGIRETQYFGPGTRLLVL.

The V and J genes are TRBV18 and TRBJ2-7; 7 bases line up with TRBD2. The CDR3 has 12 amino acids. The ends lost 4 bases at V and 5 bases at J; junction bases unmatched: 2. Germline V gene data show CDR1 as KGHSH and CDR2 as LQKENI. The CDR3 DNA follows: TGTGCCAGCTCACTTGCGGGGGACGAGCAGTACTTC. Translated: CASSLAGDEQYF.